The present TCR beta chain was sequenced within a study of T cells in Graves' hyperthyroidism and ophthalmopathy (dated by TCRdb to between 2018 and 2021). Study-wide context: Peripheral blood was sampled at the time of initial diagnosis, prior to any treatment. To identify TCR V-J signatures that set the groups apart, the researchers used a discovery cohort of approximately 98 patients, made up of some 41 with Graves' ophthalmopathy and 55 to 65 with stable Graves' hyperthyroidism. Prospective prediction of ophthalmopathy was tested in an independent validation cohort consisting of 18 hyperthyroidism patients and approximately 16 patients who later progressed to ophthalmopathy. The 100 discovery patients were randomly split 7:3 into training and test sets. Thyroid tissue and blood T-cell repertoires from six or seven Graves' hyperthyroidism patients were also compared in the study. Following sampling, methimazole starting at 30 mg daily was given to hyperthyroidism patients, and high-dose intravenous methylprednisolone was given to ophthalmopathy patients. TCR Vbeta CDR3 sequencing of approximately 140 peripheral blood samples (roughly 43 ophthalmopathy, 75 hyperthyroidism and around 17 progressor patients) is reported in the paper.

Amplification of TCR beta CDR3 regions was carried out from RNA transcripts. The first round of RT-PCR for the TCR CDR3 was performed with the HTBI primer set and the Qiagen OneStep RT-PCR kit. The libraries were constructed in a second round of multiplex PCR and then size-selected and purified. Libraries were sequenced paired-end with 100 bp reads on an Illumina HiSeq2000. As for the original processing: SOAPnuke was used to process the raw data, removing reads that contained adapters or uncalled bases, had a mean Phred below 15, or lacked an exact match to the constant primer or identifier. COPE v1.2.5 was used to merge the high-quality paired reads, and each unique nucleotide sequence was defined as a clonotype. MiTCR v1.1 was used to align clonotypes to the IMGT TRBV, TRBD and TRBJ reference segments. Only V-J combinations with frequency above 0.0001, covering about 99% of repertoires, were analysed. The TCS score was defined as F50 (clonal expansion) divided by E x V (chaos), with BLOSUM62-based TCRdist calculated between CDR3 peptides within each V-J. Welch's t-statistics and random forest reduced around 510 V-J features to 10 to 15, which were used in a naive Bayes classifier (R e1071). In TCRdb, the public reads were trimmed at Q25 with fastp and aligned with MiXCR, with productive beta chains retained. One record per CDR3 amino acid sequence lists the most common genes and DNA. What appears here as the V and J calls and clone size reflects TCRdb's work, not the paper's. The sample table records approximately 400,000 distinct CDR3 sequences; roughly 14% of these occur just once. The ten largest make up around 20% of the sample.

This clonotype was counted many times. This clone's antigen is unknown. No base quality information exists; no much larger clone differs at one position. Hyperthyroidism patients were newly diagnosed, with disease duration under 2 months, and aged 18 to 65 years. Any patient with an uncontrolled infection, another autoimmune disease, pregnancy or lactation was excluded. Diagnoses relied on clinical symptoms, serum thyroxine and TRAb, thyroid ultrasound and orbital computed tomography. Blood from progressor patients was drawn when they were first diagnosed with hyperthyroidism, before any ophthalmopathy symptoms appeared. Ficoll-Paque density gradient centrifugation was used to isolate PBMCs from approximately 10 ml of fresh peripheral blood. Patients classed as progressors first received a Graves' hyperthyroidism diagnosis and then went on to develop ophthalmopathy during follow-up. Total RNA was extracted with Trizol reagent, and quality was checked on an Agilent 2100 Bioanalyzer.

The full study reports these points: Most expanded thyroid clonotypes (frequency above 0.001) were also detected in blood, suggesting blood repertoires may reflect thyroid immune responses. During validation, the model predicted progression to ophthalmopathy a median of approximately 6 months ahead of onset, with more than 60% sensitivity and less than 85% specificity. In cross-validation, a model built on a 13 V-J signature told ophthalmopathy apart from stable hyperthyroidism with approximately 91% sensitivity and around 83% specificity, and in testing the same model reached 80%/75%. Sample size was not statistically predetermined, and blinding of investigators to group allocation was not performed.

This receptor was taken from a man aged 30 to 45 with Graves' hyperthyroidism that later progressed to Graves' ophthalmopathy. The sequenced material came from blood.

The bases read TGTGCCAGCAAGTGGGCCGGGGAGCTGTTTTTT. This codes for CASKWAGELFF. The chain is encoded by TRBV28 joined to TRBJ2-2; the D gene cannot be resolved reliably. V loses 7 bases of germline sequence and J loses 6 bases, and the interval between the two ends is 6 bases. Based on the germline V gene, the CDR1 and CDR2 sequences are MDHEN and SYDVKM. The CDR3 runs 11 amino acids, cysteine and phenylalanine included. Left in the record is the CDR3 DNA by itself, 33 bases read in frame from the first base.